This TCR beta chain is from a study of T cell changes during pregnancy in multiple sclerosis. The germline V gene has CDR1 LGHNT and CDR2 FRNRAP. V was clipped by 5 bases and J by 8 bases; unmatched bases: 3. The CDR3 length is 13 residues. Here immunoSEQ multiplex PCR was the method, and the copy in TCRdb shows in-frame clones only, minus some. This repertoire shows some 37,000 clones, over 75% found once; its top ten account for 10% to 12%. This sequence was found in a female donor with multiple sclerosis, enrolled in a pregnancy study. This chain uses TRBV12-5 with TRBJ1-2, with 12 bases matching TRBD1. Sequencing used CD8+ T cells from peripheral blood mononuclear cells, obtained in the third trimester of pregnancy. The CDR3 loop is CASGTGTGGGYTF. DNA for the CDR3: TGTGCTAGTGGTACCGGGACAGGGGGCGGCTACACCTTC.